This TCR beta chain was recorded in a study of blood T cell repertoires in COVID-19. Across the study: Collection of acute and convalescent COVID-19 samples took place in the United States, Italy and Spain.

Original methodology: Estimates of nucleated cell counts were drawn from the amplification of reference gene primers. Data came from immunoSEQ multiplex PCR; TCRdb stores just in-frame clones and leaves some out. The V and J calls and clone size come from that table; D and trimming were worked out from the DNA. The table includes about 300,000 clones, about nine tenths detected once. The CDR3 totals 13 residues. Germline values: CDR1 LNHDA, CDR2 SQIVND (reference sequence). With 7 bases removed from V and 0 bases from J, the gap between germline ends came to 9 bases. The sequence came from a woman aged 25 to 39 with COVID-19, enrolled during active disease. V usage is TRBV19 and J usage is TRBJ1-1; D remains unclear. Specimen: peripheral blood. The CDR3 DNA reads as TGTGCCAGTAAAGCCGGGGTGAACACTGAAGCTTTCTTT. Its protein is CASKAGVNTEAFF.